The entry below gives a single T cell receptor (beta chain) sequence along with its context. Its target is unknown. Other DNA sequences in the same sample also yield this CDR3. The naive CD8 population came from CD45RO-negative cells selected for CCR7, without terminally differentiated effector memory CD45RA+ cells. The data are from a study of shared clonotypes between healthy human individuals. Study information: Researchers assigned three CD4 naive, three CD4 memory, two CD8 naive and one CD8 memory plate to each donor. Study outcomes and limitations: There were few donors, and this limited the genetic and exposure-history diversity represented.

The DNA input per sorted-subset replicate PCR was 200 to 250 ng, corresponding to some 33,000 T cell genomes. The assay was immunoSEQ multiplex PCR, and TCRdb's table has in-frame clones only and misses some. Of around 600,000 clones listed, roughly 95% are singletons. The CDR3 is 13 residues long. Germline V lookup: CDR1 SNHLY, CDR2 FYNNEI. Trimming took off 0 bases at V and 5 bases at J, with 6 bases between the two ends. The receptor comes from a woman in her 30s in good health. The sample comprised naive CD8+ T cells sorted from blood. This chain links TRBV2 with TRBJ2-3; D might be TRBD1 (6 bases). CDR3 in amino acids: CASSEARGDTQYF. The DNA for the CDR3 is TGTGCCAGCAGTGAAGCCAGGGGAGATACGCAGTATTTT.